This T cell receptor beta chain came from a study of OX40 agonist ivuxolimab in advanced cancers. Notes on the research overall: Ivuxolimab was a fully human IgG2 agonistic monoclonal antibody targeting the costimulatory receptor OX40 (CD134). Intravenous ivuxolimab was administered to patients every 2 weeks at six dose levels: 0.01, 0.1, 0.3, 1.5, 3 and 10 mg/kg. Of the roughly 52 patients in dose escalation, around 19 had hepatocellular carcinoma, about 15 had melanoma, 9 had renal cell carcinoma and 9 had head and neck cancer. A male proportion of roughly 80% and a mean age of 60 years, ranging from roughly 23 to 79, were recorded for the dose-escalation cohort. Prior anti-PD-1, anti-PD-L1 or anti-CTLA-4 therapy was permitted, and checkpoint inhibitors had been received by 30% to 40% of dose-escalation patients. Partial responses occurred in three dose-escalation patients, of whom one had hepatocellular carcinoma and two had cutaneous melanoma. Peripheral TCRbeta sequencing was intended to test whether TCR sequence diversity was altered and clonal T-cell expansion was caused by ivuxolimab. The paper reports the monotherapy dose-escalation portion (N = 52 patients) of the phase I ivuxolimab trial.

Genomic DNA was isolated from the sorted cells so that the TCRbeta CDR3 region could be sequenced. The immunoSEQ Assay was used to sequence the TCRbeta CDR3 regions. TCRdb's version of the immuneACCESS table is confined to in-frame rearrangements and falls short of the full clone set. An unresolved V gene accounts for under half of the shortfall where checked; the remainder is of unknown origin. The sample data list about 18,000 clones, and roughly four fifths of these were observed just once. Roughly two fifths of the sample belongs to the ten largest clones. Comments on this clone: Its antigen is unknown. The input lacks base qualities; no much larger clone sits a single base away.

The trial excluded patients who had a history of autoimmune disease or were on systemic immunosuppression. Peripheral blood for TCR sequencing was drawn from every dose cohort at baseline, at cycle 4 day 1 and at cycle 7 day 1. Samples were obtained from an open-label, multicenter, first-in-human phase I dose-escalation trial of ivuxolimab. Adults with locally advanced or metastatic melanoma, renal cell carcinoma, hepatocellular carcinoma or head and neck squamous cell carcinoma were enrolled in the trial. Before TCR sequencing, CD4+ T cells and CD8+ T cells from peripheral blood were sorted into separate populations. The CDR3 runs 15 amino acids, cysteine and phenylalanine included. The only DNA kept is the CDR3, 45 bases in frame from the first base. CDR1 and CDR2, looked up from the germline V gene (reference sequence), are MNHNY and SVGAGI. Trimming costs V 5 bases and J 4 bases, and their ends lie 18 bases apart.

The full study reports these points: At doses of 0.1 to 3.0 mg/kg, clonal expansion of both CD4+ and CD8+ T cells in blood was seen between baseline and week 6. The antigen specificity of the clonally expanded peripheral T cells was not determined. In the 0.1-3.0 mg/kg groups, partial responders had among the lowest normalized peripheral clonal expansion, particularly in CD8+ T cells. Low levels of normalized T-cell clonal expansion were also seen in some nonresponding patients. After ivuxolimab, expanded clones were on average more numerous among CD8+ T cells than among CD4+ T cells.

The receptor chain draws on TRBV6-6 and TRBJ2-7; the D gene is possibly TRBD2, with 7 bases matching. The receptor's source is an adult with an advanced solid tumor such as melanoma, head and neck, liver or kidney cancer. Sequencing was performed on CD4+ or CD8+ T cells sorted from blood, taken in a trial of the OX40 agonist ivuxolimab. The nucleotide sequence reads TGTGCCAGCAGTCCACTCCCCGGGGGGCCTTACGAGCAGTACTTC. Its translation reads: CASSPLPGGPYEQYF.